The rows below give T cell receptor beta chains drawn from one sample of a study of CXCR3-negative and CXCR3-positive naive CD8 T cells. TCRdb derives one entry per CDR3 protein from the 5' RACE reads, leaving out DNA. Here the sample table reports around 140,000 distinct CDR3 sequences. Sequenced material: naive CXCR3- CD8+ T cells from blood. Source of these receptors: a human donor in good health. Some clones in this sample may be carry-over from other donors' samples. Both conserved end residues are part of each CDR3. The order of the fields is CDR3 protein, V gene, J gene.

CASSEDYRMNTEAFF,TRBV6-1,TRBJ1-1
CSARDWEGINYGYTF,TRBV20-1,TRBJ1-2
CASSTLFRETAPYEQYF,TRBV28,TRBJ2-7
CASSLSDTGELFF,TRBV27,TRBJ2-2
CASSQERTGLLGGANVLTF,TRBV3-1,TRBJ2-6
CASSSDGGNYGYTF,TRBV7-2,TRBJ1-2
CSARPSQDEQFF,TRBV20-1,TRBJ2-1
CASRITGAYYNEQFF,TRBV6-5,TRBJ2-1
CASSQEGSGLRAEAFF,TRBV4-1,TRBJ1-1
CSAFLADNVDGMDF,TRBV29-1,TRBJ2-3
CASSLDRDFYGYTF,TRBV4-2,TRBJ1-2
CASSRGERNQETQYF,TRBV28,TRBJ2-5
CAINDEGYYGYTF,TRBV10-3,TRBJ1-2
CASSSRLLWNEQFF,TRBV28,TRBJ2-1
CSVDLAGGPDEQFF,TRBV29-1,TRBJ2-1
CASSLGYRHGGYTF,TRBV5-1,TRBJ1-2
CASSMGTGAGELFF,TRBV28,TRBJ1-4
CASSFKGSSYGYTF,TRBV28,TRBJ1-2
CASSPLTGPWETQYF,TRBV28,TRBJ2-5
CATSLPWTGDNEQFF,TRBV7-9,TRBJ2-1
CASSAGQVPSYEQYF,TRBV9,TRBJ2-7
CASSQVGKGGYYEQYF,TRBV3-1,TRBJ2-7
CASSPVRGSYEQYF,TRBV6-2/TRBV6-3,TRBJ2-7
CASSVGGSPYEQYF,TRBV9,TRBJ2-7
CASSLLPSGGSKNIQYF,TRBV5-1,TRBJ2-4
CASSLGLAGSRDTQYF,TRBV7-6,TRBJ2-3
CASSQEWTGNQPQHF,TRBV4-1,TRBJ1-5
CASSQSSGGQETQYF,TRBV4-3,TRBJ2-5
CACRDSDYNEQFF,TRBV11-2,TRBJ2-1
CASSFDILRETQYF,TRBV28,TRBJ2-5
CASSQGIVGGYEQYF,TRBV4-1,TRBJ2-7
CASSQDGLAGDTGELFF,TRBV7-3,TRBJ2-2
CSGSTRNYEQYF,TRBV29-1,TRBJ2-7
CASSLQGFSGNTIYF,TRBV28,TRBJ1-3
CASSEGRGPKTQYF,TRBV28,TRBJ2-5
CATSNSQTGPQHF,TRBV24-1,TRBJ1-5
CASSTHPGQGPMNTEAFF,TRBV12-3/TRBV12-4,TRBJ1-1
CASSQAGAIQYF,TRBV14,TRBJ2-4
CASSRSGGERSYEQYF,TRBV12-3/TRBV12-4,TRBJ2-7
CASSRTTQWGAENIQYF,TRBV21-1,TRBJ2-4
CASSRATDRAYTEAFF,TRBV5-1,TRBJ1-1
CASSPGRTYEQYF,TRBV18,TRBJ2-7
CASSPDRLAGGPRTDTQYF,TRBV18,TRBJ2-3
CASSQGQGEAYEQYF,TRBV4-3,TRBJ2-7
CSVGTALAAGELFF,TRBV29-1,TRBJ2-2
CSASRGLAGPYEQYF,TRBV20-1,TRBJ2-7
CASSKSGTSVSTNTGELFF,TRBV7-8,TRBJ2-2
CASSSLGDEQFF,TRBV7-9,TRBJ2-1
CSASDYDKDLIETQYF,TRBV20-1,TRBJ2-5
CASSLDSTPYEQYF,TRBV28,TRBJ2-7